This TCR beta chain was sequenced during a study of blood T cell repertoires in COVID-19. As for the study in general: Material from acute and convalescent COVID-19 was sourced from the United States, Italy and Spain. Nucleic acid was either cDNA or gDNA, and it came from T cells, B-cell-depleted T cells, or PBMCs.

CDR1 is LGHNA and CDR2 is YSLEER in the germline V gene. V dropped 0 bases and J dropped 7 bases, with 13 bases sitting between them. This CDR3 spans 15 amino acids. Authors' methods: Amplified reference gene primers provided the basis for estimating nucleated cell counts. Assay used: immunoSEQ multiplex PCR; TCRdb lists only in-frame clones, some missing. V and J calls and clone size come straight from that table; D and trimming were deduced from the DNA. The sample has more than 65,000 clones, about 70% seen once. This clonotype originated in a woman of 80 years or more with active or convalescent COVID-19. Input material: peripheral blood. The chain uses TRBV4-3 and TRBJ2-1; D is possibly TRBD2 (6 bases). CDR3 in DNA: TGCGCCAGCAGCCAAGATAGGGGACTGCCGAATGAGCAGTTCTTC. Translation gives CASSQDRGLPNEQFF.